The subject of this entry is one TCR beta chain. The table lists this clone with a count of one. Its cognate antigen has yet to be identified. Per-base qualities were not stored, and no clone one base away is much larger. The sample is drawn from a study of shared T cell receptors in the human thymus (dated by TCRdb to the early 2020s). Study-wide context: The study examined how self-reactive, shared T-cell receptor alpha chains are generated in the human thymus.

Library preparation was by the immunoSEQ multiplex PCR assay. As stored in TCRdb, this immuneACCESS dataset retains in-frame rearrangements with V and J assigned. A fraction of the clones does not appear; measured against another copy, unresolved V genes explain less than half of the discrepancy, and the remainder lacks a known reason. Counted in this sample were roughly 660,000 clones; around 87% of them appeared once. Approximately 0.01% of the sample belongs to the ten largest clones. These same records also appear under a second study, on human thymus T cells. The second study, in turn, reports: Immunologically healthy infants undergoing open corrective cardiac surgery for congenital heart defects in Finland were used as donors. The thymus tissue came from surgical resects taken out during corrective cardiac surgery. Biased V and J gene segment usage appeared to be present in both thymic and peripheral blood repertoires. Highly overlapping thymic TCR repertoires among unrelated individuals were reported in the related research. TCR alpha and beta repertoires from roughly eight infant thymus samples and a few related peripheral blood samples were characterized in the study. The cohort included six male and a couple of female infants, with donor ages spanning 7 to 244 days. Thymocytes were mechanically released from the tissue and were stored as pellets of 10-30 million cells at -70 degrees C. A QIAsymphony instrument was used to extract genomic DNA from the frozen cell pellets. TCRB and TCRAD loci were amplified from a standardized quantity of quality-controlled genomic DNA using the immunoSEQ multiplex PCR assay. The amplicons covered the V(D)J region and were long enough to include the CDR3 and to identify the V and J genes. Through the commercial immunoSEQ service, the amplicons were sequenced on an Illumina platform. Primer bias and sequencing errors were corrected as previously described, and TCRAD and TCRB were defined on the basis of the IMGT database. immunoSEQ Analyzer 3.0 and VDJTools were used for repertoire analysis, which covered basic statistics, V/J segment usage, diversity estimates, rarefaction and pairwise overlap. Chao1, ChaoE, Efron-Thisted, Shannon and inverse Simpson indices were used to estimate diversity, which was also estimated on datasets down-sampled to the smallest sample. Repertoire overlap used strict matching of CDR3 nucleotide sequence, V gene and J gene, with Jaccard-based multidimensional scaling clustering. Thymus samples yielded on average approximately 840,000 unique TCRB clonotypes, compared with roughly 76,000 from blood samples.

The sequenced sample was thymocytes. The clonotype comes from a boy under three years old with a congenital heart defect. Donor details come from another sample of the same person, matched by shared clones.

The DNA sequence is as follows: TGTGCCAGCAGCCCAACTAGCGGGAGACCCGGGGAGCTGTTTTTT. Its coded protein is CASSPTSGRPGELFF. The sequence is built from TRBV28 and TRBJ2-2; TRBD2 fits 11 bases in the junction. The CDR3 runs 15 residues from the cysteine to the phenylalanine. Only the CDR3 portion is preserved as DNA: 45 bases, with reading frame beginning at the first base. V has 6 bases trimmed and J has 6 bases trimmed; junction bases matching no gene number 6. CDR1 is given as MDHEN and CDR2 as SYDVKM, both from the germline V gene. Supplemented by the reference TRBV28 and TRBJ2-2 proteins around the CDR3, the complete variable domain is DVKVTQSSRYLVKRTGEKVFLECVQDMDHENMFWYRQDPGLGLRLIYFSYDVKMKEKGDIPEGYSVSREKKERFSLILESASTNQTSMYLCASSPTSGRPGELFFGEGSRLTVL.